Following are 4 T cell receptor beta chains from one sample sequenced in a study of immune evolution from preneoplasia to lung adenocarcinoma (dated by TCRdb to the early 2020s). The library came from the immunoSEQ multiplex PCR assay. TCRdb carries this immuneACCESS record with in-frame sequences only. Its versions omit some clonotypes, under half of them owing to an unresolved V gene in the studies checked, with the rest unexplained. The sample table contains 9,100 or so clones; only one count was recorded for 77% of them. Together, the top ten hold less than 8.5% of the sample. The sample taken for sequencing was FFPE lung adenocarcinoma in situ tissue. Interpreted using the paper, the cell subset or site label stands for: preinvasive adenocarcinoma in situ (AIS). The receptor set was obtained from a person between 60 and 80 years old with lung adenocarcinoma.

This chain connects TRBV6-5 to TRBJ1-6; D is perhaps TRBD1 (6 bases). Trimming took off 0 bases at V and 6 bases at J, with 12 bases between the two ends. CDR3 length equals 16 residues. CDR1 is MNHEY, CDR2 SVGAGI, per germline. The CDR3 reads CASSYSAGVPNSPLHF. CDR3 in DNA: TGTGCCAGCAGTTACTCAGCAGGGGTCCCTAATTCACCCCTCCACTTT.

V is TRBV5-4 and J is TRBJ2-1, with TRBD2 matching 9 bases. The V segment lost 10 bases and the J segment 4 bases; nucleotides outside the gene matches: 9. This CDR3 has 14 amino acids. The V gene's germline CDR1 is SGHNT and CDR2 YYREEE (reference sequence). CDR3 nucleotides: TGTGCCGATTCAAGCGGGGGGCCTTACAATGAGCAGTTCTTC. This codes for CADSSGGPYNEQFF.

The chain has TRBV7-9 and TRBJ2-1, with TRBD1 matching over 8 bases. Looked up from germline, CDR1 is SEHNR and CDR2 is FQNEAQ (reference sequence). This CDR3 spans 14 amino acids. The junction had 3 bases not matched to a gene; V was cut back by 4 bases and J by 4 bases. In DNA form, the CDR3 reads TGTGCCAGCAGCTCCCGGACAGGGTACAATGAGCAGTTCTTC. It is translated as CASSSRTGYNEQFF.

The chain combines TRBV27 with TRBJ2-3; 7 bases map to TRBD1. Germline V gene sequence: CDR1 MNHEY, CDR2 SMNVEV (reference sequence). The CDR3 has 14 residues. V trimming: 3 bases; J trimming: 4 bases; junction bases outside the gene matches: 4. The CDR3 reads CASSFTDRADTQYF. CDR3 DNA: TGTGCCAGCAGTTTCACCGACAGGGCAGATACGCAGTATTTT.